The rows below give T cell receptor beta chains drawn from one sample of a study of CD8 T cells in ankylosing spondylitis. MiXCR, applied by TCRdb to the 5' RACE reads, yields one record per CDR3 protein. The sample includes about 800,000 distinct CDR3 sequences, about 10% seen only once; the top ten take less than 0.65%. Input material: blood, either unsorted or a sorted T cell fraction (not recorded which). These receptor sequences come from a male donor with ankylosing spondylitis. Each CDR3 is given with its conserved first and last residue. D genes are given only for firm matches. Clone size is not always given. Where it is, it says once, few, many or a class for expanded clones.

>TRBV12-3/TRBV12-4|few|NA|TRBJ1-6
TGTGCCAGCACCAGAGGGGGATCACCCCTCCACTTT
CASTRGGSPLHF
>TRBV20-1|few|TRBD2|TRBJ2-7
TGCAGCCCTAGCGGGAGGTCCTACGAGCAGTACTTC
CSPSGRSYEQYF
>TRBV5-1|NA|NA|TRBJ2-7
TGCGCCAGCAGCTTTCTCCAGGGGGGATCCTACGAGCAGTACTTC
CASSFLQGGSYEQYF
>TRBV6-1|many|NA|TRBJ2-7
TGTGCCAGCGTGACAGGACGACGCTCCTACGAGCAGTACTTC
CASVTGRRSYEQYF
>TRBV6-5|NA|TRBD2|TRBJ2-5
TGTGCCAGCAGTTACCGTATAATGGGGGGGTACCAAGAGACCCAGTACTTC
CASSYRIMGGYQETQYF
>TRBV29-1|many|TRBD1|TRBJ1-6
TGCAGCGCCCGGACAGGGCCGGTCAATTCACCCCTCCACTTT
CSARTGPVNSPLHF
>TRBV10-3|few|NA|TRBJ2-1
TGTGCCATCAGTGGTACAGGGAATAGCGGTAGGCCGTACAATGAGCAGTTCTTC
CAISGTGNSGRPYNEQFF
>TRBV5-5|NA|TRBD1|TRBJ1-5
TGTGCCAGCAGCAAAAGTGACAGGGGCTCCAATCAGCCCCAGCATTTT
CASSKSDRGSNQPQHF
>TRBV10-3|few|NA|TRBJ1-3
TGTGCCATCAGTAGACAGGAACCTGGCTCTGGAAACACCATATATTTT
CAISRQEPGSGNTIYF
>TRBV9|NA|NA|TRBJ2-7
TGTGCCAGCAGCGAAAGGGCTCAATCCTACGAGCAGTACTTC
CASSERAQSYEQYF
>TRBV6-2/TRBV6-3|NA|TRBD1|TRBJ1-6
TGTGCCAGCTGCAGGGACAGGGATTCACCCCTCCACTTT
CASCRDRDSPLHF
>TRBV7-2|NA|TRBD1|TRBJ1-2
TGTGCCAGCAACCCGGACAGGGGGCGATATGGCTACACCTTC
CASNPDRGRYGYTF
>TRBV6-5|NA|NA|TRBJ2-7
TGTGCCAGCAGTTACCCAGGGTTTGGAGGGGAGCAGTACTTC
CASSYPGFGGEQYF
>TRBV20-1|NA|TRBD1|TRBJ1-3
TGCAGTGCCGCCGAGGGACAGGGAAACACCATATATTTT
CSAAEGQGNTIYF
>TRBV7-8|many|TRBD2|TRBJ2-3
TGTGCCAGCAGCTTGGGACTAGCGGGAGTGGCAGATACGCAGTATTTT
CASSLGLAGVADTQYF
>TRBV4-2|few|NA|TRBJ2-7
TGTGCCAGCAGCCGAGCGAGTTCGGAGGGGTCCTACGAGCAGTACTTC
CASSRASSEGSYEQYF
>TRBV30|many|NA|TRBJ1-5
TGTGCCTGGAGTGAGATTTCCGGCAATCAGCCCCAGCATTTT
CAWSEISGNQPQHF
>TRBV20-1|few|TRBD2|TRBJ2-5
TGCAGTGCTAGTAGAGCTGGGAGCGGGGGAACCCAGTACTTC
CSASRAGSGGTQYF
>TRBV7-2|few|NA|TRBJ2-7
TGTGCCAGCAGCTCAAACCACAGGGTGGAGACCTACGAGCAGTACTTC
CASSSNHRVETYEQYF
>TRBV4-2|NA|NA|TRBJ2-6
TGTGCCAGCGGTGGACAGAAAAGCTCTGGGGCCAACGTCCTGACTTTC
CASGGQKSSGANVLTF
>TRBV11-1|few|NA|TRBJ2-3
TGTGCCAGCAGCCCACGACTAGCAGATACGCAGTATTTT
CASSPRLADTQYF
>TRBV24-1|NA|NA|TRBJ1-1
TGTGCCACCAGTGATGGGAAAACAGGGTCCACTGAAGCTTTCTTT
CATSDGKTGSTEAFF
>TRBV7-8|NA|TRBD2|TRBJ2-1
TGTGCCAGCAGCTTAGCGCTTACAGGACTAGCGGGAAGGTCCTACAATGAGCAGTTCTTC
CASSLALTGLAGRSYNEQFF
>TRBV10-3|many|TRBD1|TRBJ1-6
TGTGCCATCAGTGAGCAGGGGGTGGAGTCACCCCTCCACTTT
CAISEQGVESPLHF
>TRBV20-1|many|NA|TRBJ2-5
TGCAGTGCTAGACATGCGGGCAGCCAAGAGACCCAGTACTTC
CSARHAGSQETQYF
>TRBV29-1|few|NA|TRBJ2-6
TGCAGCGTTTTCGGGACCACCTCTGGGGCCAACGTCCTGACTTTC
CSVFGTTSGANVLTF
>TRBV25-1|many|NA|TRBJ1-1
TGTGCCAGCAGATTCAGGGACGGTGGAACTGAAGCTTTCTTT
CASRFRDGGTEAFF
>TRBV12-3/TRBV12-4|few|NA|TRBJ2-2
TGTGCCAGCAGTTTTGGTCAGATTACGAACACCGGGGAGCTGTTTTTT
CASSFGQITNTGELFF
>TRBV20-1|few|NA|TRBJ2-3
TGCAGTGCTCCCCCAGCGGGTAGAACAGATACGCAGTATTTT
CSAPPAGRTDTQYF
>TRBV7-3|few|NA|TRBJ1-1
TGTGCCAGCAGCTTAACACCTCAGCATGAAGCTTTCTTT
CASSLTPQHEAFF
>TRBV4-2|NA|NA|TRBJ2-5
TGTGCCAGCAGCCTCTCTAAAGTAGGCGGAATTCAAGAGACCCAGTACTTC
CASSLSKVGGIQETQYF
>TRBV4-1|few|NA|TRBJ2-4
TGCGCCAGCAGCCAACTTTCTCGGACAGTAGCCAAAAACATTCAGTACTTC
CASSQLSRTVAKNIQYF
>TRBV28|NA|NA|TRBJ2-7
TGTGCCAGCACTAACACGTATACCTACGAGCAGTACTTC
CASTNTYTYEQYF
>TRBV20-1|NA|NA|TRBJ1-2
TGCAGTGCTCCCCCTCAGGCGTATGGCTACACCTTC
CSAPPQAYGYTF
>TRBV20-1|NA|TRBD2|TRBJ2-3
TGCAGTGCTAGCCCCATTCCGGGACTAGCGGGAACTAGCACAGATACGCAGTATTTT
CSASPIPGLAGTSTDTQYF
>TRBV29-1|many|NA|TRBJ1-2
TGCAGCGTTGACATACCGAGGGGCTATGGCTACACCTTC
CSVDIPRGYGYTF
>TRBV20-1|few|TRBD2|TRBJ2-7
TGCAGTGCCACCGGGACTAGCGGGACACACTCCTACGAGCAGTACTTC
CSATGTSGTHSYEQYF